The next 18 T cell receptor beta chains were all read from a single sample in a study of cytomegalovirus exposure and HLA in healthy donors (dated by TCRdb to about 2017). Library prep was done by the immunoSEQ multiplex PCR assay. TCRdb stores this immuneACCESS table with in-frame sequences only. Part of the clones is absent; in the studies checked, under half of the shortfall reflects unresolved V genes, and no reason is known for the rest. The sample table records approximately 170,000 clones; 85% of these occur just once. The top ten hold about 17% of the sample. Source material: PBMCs. The receptors here all came from a man between 18 and 29 years old in good health and CMV-seropositive.

This clone appeared a single time. This CDR3 reads CASSSGGGQGNQPQHF. Written as DNA, the CDR3 is TGTGCCAGTAGTTCGGGTGGAGGACAGGGGAATCAGCCCCAGCATTTT. The chain couples TRBV19 to TRBJ1-5; 9 bases map to TRBD1. J lost 4 bases, V lost 5 bases, and 9 bases had no gene match. The CDR3 extends over 16 amino acids. CDR1 is LNHDA, CDR2 SQIVND, per germline (reference sequence).

The chain joins TRBV11-2 to TRBJ2-5; unclear D gene. The CDR3 extends over 11 amino acids. V was trimmed by 4 bases and J by 5 bases, leaving 5 bases between them. CDR1 is SGHAT and CDR2 is FQNNGV in the germline V gene. The DNA of the CDR3 is TGTGCCAGCAGCTACGGGGAGACCCAGTACTTC. It specifies CASSYGETQYF.

This sequence joins TRBV9 and TRBJ2-1, with TRBD2 matching 7 bases. The CDR3 loop spans 13 amino acids. Germline CDR1 reads SGDLS; CDR2 reads YYNGEE. Unmatched junction bases numbered 7, after V lost 4 bases and J lost 9 bases. This chain's CDR3 is CASSPTSPSEQFF. CDR3 DNA: TGTGCCAGCAGCCCGACTAGCCCGAGTGAGCAGTTCTTC.

The chain couples TRBV11-2 to TRBJ2-3, with 7 bases fitting TRBD2. This CDR3 has 16 residues. Germline values: CDR1 SGHAT, CDR2 FQNNGV. The ends lost 5 bases at V and 2 bases at J; junction bases unmatched: 10. The CDR3 sequence: CASSQVASGPTDTQYF. The DNA for the CDR3 is TGTGCCAGCAGCCAAGTCGCTAGCGGACCCACAGATACGCAGTATTTT.

The chain carries TRBV14 and TRBJ1-2; 8 bases are shared with TRBD1. The CDR3 loop spans 16 amino acids. Germline CDR1 SGHDN, CDR2 FVKESK. Germline trimming cut 5 bases from V and 7 bases from J; bases unmatched to any gene: 15. The CDR3 coding sequence is TGTGCCAGCAGCGAGAACCGGGACAGGATGCTAGGTGGCTACACCTTC. This translates into CASSENRDRMLGGYTF.

The V and J genes are TRBV4-2 and TRBJ1-4; the match to TRBD1 covers 10 bases. V shed 0 bases and J 8 bases; nucleotides not matched to a gene: 9. The CDR3 has 17 amino acids. Germline lookup yields CDR1 LGHNA and CDR2 YNFKEQ. The CDR3 DNA reads TGTGCCAGCAGCCAAGATGGGGGGACAGGGGACAGCGAAAAACTGTTTTTT. Protein product: CASSQDGGTGDSEKLFF.

This CDR3 reads CASSPGQGPPYEQYF. The CDR3 DNA reads TGTGCCAGCAGCCCTGGACAGGGTCCTCCCTACGAGCAGTACTTC. The chain couples TRBV28 to TRBJ2-7; 8 bases agree with TRBD1. V was pared by 6 bases and J by 2 bases, with 9 bases of the junction left unmatched. Germline CDR1 is MDHEN and CDR2 is SYDVKM. There are 15 residues in the CDR3.

The chain couples TRBV27 to TRBJ2-5, with a weak D call TRBD2 (7 bases). Germline lookup yields CDR1 MNHEY and CDR2 SMNVEV (reference sequence). The CDR3 runs to 15 residues. Trimming removed 3 bases from V and 6 bases from J, with 17 bases in between. DNA of the CDR3: TGTGCCAGCAGTTTCGGTGGGGGGGCCCCAAAGACCCAGTACTTC. Amino acids: CASSFGGGAPKTQYF.

V and J are TRBV28 and TRBJ1-2, with TRBD1 identical over 7 bases. Looked up from germline, CDR1 is MDHEN and CDR2 is SYDVKM. Trimming took 3 bases from V and 4 from J; bases not matched to a gene: 11. There are 16 residues in the CDR3. CDR3 amino acids: CASSLDGTVSFYGYTF. The CDR3 DNA follows: TGTGCCAGCAGTTTGGACGGGACAGTCTCCTTCTATGGCTACACCTTC.

This rearrangement joins TRBV18 to TRBJ1-1; D is possibly TRBD1 (5 bases). Trimming left V 3 bases short and J 3 bases short, with 8 bases between. This CDR3 is built from 13 residues. Germline-derived CDR1 and CDR2 are KGHSH and LQKENI. This CDR3 is CASSPQGDTEAFF. The DNA for the CDR3 is TGTGCCAGCTCACCGCAGGGCGACACTGAAGCTTTCTTT.

The chain couples TRBV7-2 to TRBJ2-7, with D tentatively TRBD1 (6 bases). V was trimmed by 5 bases and J by 12 bases, leaving 26 bases between them. The CDR3 has 15 amino acids. The germline V gene encodes CDR1 SGHTA and CDR2 FQGNSA. In DNA, the CDR3 is TGTGCCAGCAGCCTGGATCTTAGGGACACTCGGCGGCTGTACTTC. Its protein is CASSLDLRDTRRLYF.

The V and J genes are TRBV5-1 and TRBJ2-2; 9 positions match TRBD1. The CDR3 sequence is 17 residues long. Per the germline V gene, CDR1 is SGHRS and CDR2 is YFSETQ. Unmatched junction bases numbered 10, after V lost 3 bases and J lost 4 bases. CDR3 in DNA: TGCGCCAGCAGCTCCTCACTACAGGGGGCGAGCACCGGGGAGCTGTTTTTT. Its protein is CASSSSLQGASTGELFF.

This clone was seen only once. The gene calls are TRBV5-4 and TRBJ2-7; TRBD1 agrees at 9 bases. Germline-derived CDR1 and CDR2 are SGHNT and YYREEE (reference sequence). CDR3 length: 16 residues. Trimming removed 4 bases from V and 4 bases from J; junction bases left unmatched: 12. In DNA form, the CDR3 reads TGTGCCAGCAGCGACTCACAGGGGGCTGGAGGATACGAGCAGTACTTC. Protein sequence: CASSDSQGAGGYEQYF.

This rearrangement joins TRBV18 to TRBJ2-1; weak D call: TRBD1 (5 bases). The germline V gene has CDR1 KGHSH and CDR2 LQKENI. The CDR3 sequence is 16 residues long. The V end was cut by 2 bases, the J end by 6 bases, with 17 bases between. CDR3 in amino acids: CASSPASRAVINEQFF. The CDR3 coding sequence is TGTGCCAGCTCACCAGCTTCCAGGGCAGTTATCAATGAGCAGTTCTTC.

The gene calls are TRBV9 and TRBJ2-7; the D gene is possibly TRBD1 (6 bases). Germline V gene lookup returns CDR1 SGDLS and CDR2 YYNGEE. The V end was cut by 3 bases, the J end by 3 bases, with 10 bases between. The CDR3 extends over 13 amino acids. CDR3 in amino acids: CASSGGRGYEQYF. The DNA for the CDR3 is TGTGCCAGCAGCGGTGGCAGGGGCTACGAGCAGTACTTC.

The gene calls are TRBV23-1 and TRBJ2-7; perhaps TRBD1 as D (5 bases). TRBV23-1 is sorted into the ORF group, with uncertain function. Between the trimmed V and J ends, which lost 11 bases and 0 bases, there was a span of 14 bases. The CDR3 is 13 amino acids. The CDR3 loop is CAVGSDSSYEQYF. The CDR3 DNA reads TGCGCCGTCGGGTCAGACAGCTCCTACGAGCAGTACTTC.

V and J are TRBV7-2 and TRBJ2-5; no reliable D call. In germline, CDR1 is SGHTA, CDR2 FQGNSA. The V end was cut by 5 bases, the J end by 1 base, with 17 bases between. CDR3 length equals 16 residues. The CDR3 DNA sequence: TGTGCCAGCAGCATAACTAAAAACTCGATCCAAGAGACCCAGTACTTC. Its translation is CASSITKNSIQETQYF.

In nucleotides, the CDR3 is TGTGCCAGCAGTTCCGAGGGACAGGGGTGGGCTGGGGCCAACGTCCTGACTTTC. Its translation is CASSSEGQGWAGANVLTF. The chain is built from TRBV28 and TRBJ2-6; TRBD1 matches at 10 bases. This CDR3 spans 18 amino acids. The junction had 8 bases not matched to a gene; V was cut back by 4 bases and J by 2 bases. The germline gives CDR1 MDHEN, CDR2 SYDVKM.